This passage covers 16 T cell receptor beta chains from one sample sequenced in a study of regulatory T cells in long-lasting Graves disease. Through Arm-PCR of CDR3 regions and iRepertoire HTBI primers, TCR beta libraries were built. TCRdb reprocessed the multiplex PCR reads via MiXCR and lists one record per CDR3 protein. The data hold around 460,000 distinct CDR3 sequences, with around a fifth observed a single time. Time point specified: persistent/refractory GD, antithyroid drugs over 5 years with positive TRAb. The TCR library was prepared using RNA isolated from PBMCs. The sample was peripheral blood mononuclear cells (PBMCs), taken when the disease was refractory, from a patient treated with antithyroid drugs. The source of these receptors is a female donor with Graves disease.

This clonotype was observed many times. The DNA for the CDR3 is TGTGCCAGCAGATTCACAGGGAACTATGGCTACACCTTC. Protein: CASRFTGNYGYTF. The rearrangement uses TRBV12-3 or TRBV12-4 and TRBJ1-2, with a possible D match to TRBD1 (6 bases). With 6 bases removed from V and 2 bases from J, the gap between germline ends came to 10 bases. This CDR3 is 13 amino acids long.

The genes are TRBV28 and TRBJ2-2, with D unclear. The CDR3 sequence is 17 residues long. The V gene lost 6 bases and the J gene lost 6 bases, with 23 bases spanning the gap. Germline V CDR1 and CDR2: MDHEN, SYDVKM. The chain's CDR3 is CASRPGTPTLWAGELFF. The CDR3 region has the DNA TGTGCCAGCAGGCCGGGTACCCCAACCTTATGGGCCGGGGAGCTGTTTTTT.

The V gene is TRBV7-8, the J gene TRBJ1-1, with TRBD1 matching over 7 bases. V trimming: 6 bases; J trimming: 1 base; junction bases outside the gene matches: 14. The CDR3 consists of 17 residues. Germline lookup yields CDR1 SGHVS and CDR2 FQNEAQ. The CDR3 DNA sequence: TGTGCCAGCAGGGACATGACAGGGAGGGTTCAGAACACTGAAGCTTTCTTT. It codes for CASRDMTGRVQNTEAFF. Combining the CDR3 with reference TRBV7-8 and TRBJ1-1 gives the whole variable domain GAGVSQSPRYKVAKRGQDVALRCDPISGHVSLFWYQQALGQGPEFLTYFQNEAQLDKSGLPSDRFFAERPEGSVSTLKIQRTQQEDSAVYLCASRDMTGRVQNTEAFFGQGTRLTVV.

This clonotype has a single count. The chain employs TRBV19 and TRBJ1-3; D remains unclear. CDR3 size: 13 residues. The germline V gene has CDR1 LNHDA and CDR2 SQIVND (reference sequence). V was cut by 9 bases and J by 0 bases, with 9 bases left in between. CDR3 protein: CASLVPSGNTIYF. The CDR3 bases are TGTGCCAGCCTCGTCCCCTCTGGAAACACCATATATTTT.

The sample holds a few counts of this clonotype. The genes are TRBV5-1 and TRBJ2-7; D is possibly TRBD1 or TRBD2 (6 bases each). The CDR3 spans 17 residues. Per germline, CDR1 SGHRS and CDR2 YFSETQ. V lost 0 bases, J lost 2 bases, and 18 bases lay in between. The CDR3 sequence: CASSLASWGASTYEQYF. CDR3 bases: TGCGCCAGCAGCTTGGCCTCTTGGGGGGCTTCTACCTACGAGCAGTACTTC.

The CDR3 region has the DNA TGTGCCAGCAGTGAAACGATGAAGCCCTCCTATAATTCACCCCTCCACTTT. Its protein product is CASSETMKPSYNSPLHF. The chain recombines TRBV6-1 with TRBJ1-6; D gene unclear. V dropped 2 bases and J dropped 0 bases, with 11 bases sitting between them. This CDR3 has 17 residues. The germline gives CDR1 MNHNS, CDR2 SASEGT.

V usage is TRBV9 and J usage is TRBJ1-1; D unresolved. Trimming left V 4 bases short and J 3 bases short, with 13 bases between. The V gene's germline CDR1 is SGDLS and CDR2 YYNGEE. The CDR3 consists of 14 residues. CDR3 coding DNA: TGTGCCAGCAGCCCCGGGTGGGCGGACACTGAAGCTTTCTTT. Protein sequence: CASSPGWADTEAFF.

This clonotype occurred a few times. The V gene is TRBV12-3 or TRBV12-4, the J gene TRBJ1-2; tentatively, D is TRBD1 (6 bases). The CDR3 is made up of 16 amino acids. Deletions cut 5 bases from V and 5 bases from J, with 21 bases between. The CDR3 DNA is TGTGCCAGCAGTCTCGTGGGGGGCGACCCGAATTATGGCTACACCTTC. Protein sequence: CASSLVGGDPNYGYTF.

The chain joins TRBV12-3 or TRBV12-4 to TRBJ1-2; 7 bases agree with TRBD1. The CDR3 totals 14 residues. V lost 5 bases, J lost 3 bases, and 6 bases stayed unmatched. CDR3 in amino acids: CASSLGTDYYGYTF. The CDR3, as DNA: TGTGCCAGCAGTCTCGGGACAGACTACTATGGCTACACCTTC.

This sequence joins TRBV5-5 and TRBJ2-2, with D perhaps assigned TRBD1 or TRBD2 (5 bases each). The CDR3 spans 16 residues. The germline V and J ends were trimmed by 0 bases and 4 bases, with 13 bases remaining between them. CDR1 SGHKS and CDR2 YYEKEE come from the germline V gene (reference sequence). The CDR3 here is CASSLGGLGRTGELFF. CDR3 sequence (DNA): TGTGCCAGCAGCTTGGGGGGGTTGGGACGCACCGGGGAGCTGTTTTTT. Full variable domain (remainder filled in from reference TRBV5-5 and TRBJ2-2): DAGVTQSPTHLIKTRGQQVTLRCSPISGHKSVSWYQQVLGQGPQFIFQYYEKEERGRGNFPDRFSARQFPNYSSELNVNALLLGDSALYLCASSLGGLGRTGELFFGEGSRLTVL.

This clonotype was detected ten times or more. The chain joins TRBV11-3 to TRBJ2-5; 9 bases are a match to TRBD1. The germline gives CDR1 SGHNT, CDR2 YENEEA. V dropped 5 bases and J dropped 5; count of bases not matched to a gene: 6. The CDR3 extends over 14 amino acids. CDR3 nucleotides: TGTGCCAGCAGCCGGACAGGGGTTGGGGAGACCCAGTACTTC. Translated: CASSRTGVGETQYF.

The J gene is TRBJ2-7, the V gene TRBV2; D is perhaps TRBD1 (5 bases). The CDR3 length is 14 residues. Trimming took 7 bases from V and 2 from J, leaving 15 bases between them. CDR1 and CDR2 from the germline V gene are SNHLY and FYNNEI. DNA of the CDR3: TGTGCCAGCAAGGGGTGGGGCCCCCCCTACGAGCAGTACTTC. It specifies CASKGWGPPYEQYF.

The chain recombines TRBV11-2 with TRBJ1-1; D perhaps matches TRBD1 (6 bases). The germline V gene has CDR1 SGHAT and CDR2 FQNNGV. The CDR3 consists of 21 residues. V was clipped by 1 base and J by 1 base, with 28 bases between them. Here the CDR3 DNA reads TGTGCCAGCAGCTTAGTATACCCTCCCACAGGGATGTACGCTGGGAACACTGAAGCTTTCTTT. Amino acids: CASSLVYPPTGMYAGNTEAFF. The variable domain in full, with the rest retrieved from reference TRBV11-2 and TRBJ1-1, is EAGVAQSPRYKIIEKRQSVAFWCNPISGHATLYWYQQILGQGPKLLIQFQNNGVVDDSQLPKDRFSAERLKGVDSTLKIQPAKLEDSAVYLCASSLVYPPTGMYAGNTEAFFGQGTRLTVV.

About this clonotype itself: This may arise from a read error, as a much more abundant clone is one base away. The V gene is TRBV5-1, the J gene TRBJ1-4, with unresolved D. Looked up from germline, CDR1 is SGHRS and CDR2 is YFSETQ. This CDR3 region has 15 residues. DNA for the CDR3: TGCGCCAGCAGCTTTGGAAGGTCTGGAAATGAAAAACCGTTTTTT. It specifies CASSFGRSGNEKPFF.

This clonotype was detected ten times or more. The chain carries TRBV12-3 or TRBV12-4 and TRBJ1-2; the D gene is possibly TRBD1 (5 bases). This CDR3 has 14 residues. V was trimmed by 3 bases and J by 2 bases, leaving 10 bases between them. The CDR3 is CASSFGTENYGYTF. The CDR3 region has the DNA TGTGCCAGCAGTTTCGGGACGGAGAACTATGGCTACACCTTC.

Ten or more counts support this clonotype. The chain carries TRBV20-1 and TRBJ2-5; D is possibly TRBD2 (5 bases). CDR1 is DFQATT, CDR2 SNEGSKA, per germline (reference sequence). The CDR3 totals 16 residues. The germline V and J ends were trimmed by 3 bases and 0 bases, with 17 bases remaining between them. CDR3 sequence: CSASPPIWRDQETQYF. In nucleotides, the CDR3 is TGCAGTGCTAGTCCCCCTATCTGGCGGGACCAAGAGACCCAGTACTTC.